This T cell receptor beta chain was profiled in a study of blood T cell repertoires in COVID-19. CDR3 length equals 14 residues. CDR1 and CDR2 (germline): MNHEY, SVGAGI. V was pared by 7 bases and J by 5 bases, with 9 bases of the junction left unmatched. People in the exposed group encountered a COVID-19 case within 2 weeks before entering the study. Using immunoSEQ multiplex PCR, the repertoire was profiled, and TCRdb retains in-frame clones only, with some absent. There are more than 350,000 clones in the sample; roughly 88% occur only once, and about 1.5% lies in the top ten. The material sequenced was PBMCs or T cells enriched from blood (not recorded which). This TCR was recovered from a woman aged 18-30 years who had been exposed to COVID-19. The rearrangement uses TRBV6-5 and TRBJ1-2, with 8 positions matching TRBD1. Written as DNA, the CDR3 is TGTGCCAGCACCAGAGGACAGGGAGGTTATGGCTACACCTTC. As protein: CASTRGQGGYGYTF.